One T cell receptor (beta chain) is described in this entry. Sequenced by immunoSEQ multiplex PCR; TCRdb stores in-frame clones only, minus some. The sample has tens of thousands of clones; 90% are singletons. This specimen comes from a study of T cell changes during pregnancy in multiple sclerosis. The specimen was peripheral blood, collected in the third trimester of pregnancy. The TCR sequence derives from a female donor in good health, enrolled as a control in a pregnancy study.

CDR3 amino acids: CASSQRTGYDTGELFF. The CDR3 nucleotides are TGCGCCAGCAGCCAACGGACAGGGTACGACACCGGGGAGCTGTTTTTT. The chain carries TRBV4-1 and TRBJ2-2; TRBD1 matches at 8 bases. This CDR3 comprises 16 residues. Germline V gives CDR1 MGHRA, CDR2 YSYEKL. The J segment lost 3 bases and the V segment lost 2 bases, leaving 5 bases of the junction unmatched.